The clone carrying this T cell receptor (beta chain) came up once. The sample originates from a study of T cell changes during pregnancy in multiple sclerosis. The protocol was immunoSEQ multiplex PCR, while the TCRdb copy is restricted to in-frame clones and leaves out a portion. The profile shows 55,000 to 80,000 clones, around 93% of them singletons. Germline loops: CDR1 LNHDA, CDR2 SQIVND (reference sequence). CDR3 length equals 15 residues. The ends lost 5 bases at V and 5 bases at J; junction bases unmatched: 7. The gene calls are TRBV19 and TRBJ2-7; 12 bases are shared with TRBD2. This TCR derives from a female donor with multiple sclerosis, enrolled in a pregnancy study. Sequenced material: CD8+ T cells from peripheral blood mononuclear cells, taken in the second trimester of pregnancy. CDR3 sequence: CASSSSSGRAHEQYF. The CDR3 DNA is TGTGCCAGTAGTTCATCTAGCGGGAGGGCCCACGAGCAGTACTTC.